These 12 T cell receptor beta chains originate from one sample sequenced in a study of blood T cell repertoires in COVID-19. Measured with immunoSEQ multiplex PCR; TCRdb has only the in-frame clones, and not every one. Of about 200,000 clones listed, 90% are singletons. The sequenced sample consisted of PBMCs or T cells enriched from blood (not recorded which). All receptors derive from a man aged 25-45 years who had recovered from COVID-19.

This sequence joins TRBV28 and TRBJ1-5; 10 nucleotides line up with TRBD1. Per the germline V gene, CDR1 is MDHEN and CDR2 is SYDVKM. V lost 5 bases to trimming and J lost 6 bases; unmatched junction nucleotides: 7. The CDR3 covers 15 residues. The CDR3 reads CASSERTGGRQPQHF. CDR3 DNA sequence: TGTGCCAGCAGTGAACGGACAGGGGGGCGTCAGCCCCAGCATTTT.

V is TRBV10-1 and J is TRBJ2-7, with 7 bases that match TRBD2. Germline trimming cut 5 bases from V and 4 bases from J; bases unmatched to any gene: 2. Germline V CDR1 and CDR2: WNHNN, SYGVQD (reference sequence). The CDR3 has 12 amino acids. The CDR3 bases are TGCGCCAGCAGTCGCGGGAGTTACGAGCAGTACTTC. Protein product: CASSRGSYEQYF.

The chain employs TRBV5-5 and TRBJ1-1; possible D gene TRBD1, 6 bases. The CDR3 consists of 14 residues. V lost 4 bases, J lost 2 bases, and 12 bases lay in between. CDR1 SGHKS and CDR2 YYEKEE come from the germline V gene (reference sequence). Here the CDR3 reads CASSIQGYNTEAFF. The DNA of the CDR3 is TGTGCCAGCAGCATACAGGGATACAACACTGAAGCTTTCTTT.

V usage is TRBV23-1 and J usage is TRBJ2-7; D is perhaps TRBD2 (5 bases). TRBV23-1 falls under the ORF class, with uncertain function. The length of the CDR3 is 17 residues. V was cut by 0 bases and J by 6 bases, with 21 bases left in between. The chain's CDR3 is CASSQSGSAGFLGEQYF. The CDR3 nucleotides read TGCGCCAGCAGTCAATCGGGGAGCGCAGGATTTCTCGGCGAGCAGTACTTC.

In regard to this clone: One end of the junction fails to match germline, which may point to a read error. The V call is TRBV24-1, the J call TRBJ2-1; TRBD1 matches 9 bases. This CDR3 is 18 amino acids long. CDR1 is KGHDR, CDR2 SFDVKD, per germline. CDR3 loop: CATSDPNIDRGSFNEQFF. CDR3 DNA: TGTGCCACCAGTGATCCTAATATTGACAGGGGGTCCTTCAATGAGCAGTTCTTC.

The rearrangement links TRBV15 to TRBJ1-2; TRBD1 agrees at 9 bases. Germline CDR1 is LNHNV and CDR2 is YYDKDF (reference sequence). CDR3 length: 15 residues. With 3 bases clipped from V and 0 bases from J, the junction kept 2 bases outside the gene matches. The CDR3 DNA reads as TGTGCCACCAGCAGTAGGACAGGGGCTAACTATGGCTACACCTTC. Translating it yields CATSSRTGANYGYTF.

The V gene is TRBV4-1, the J gene TRBJ2-7; 8 positions match TRBD2. With V trimmed by 2 bases and J by 4 bases, 7 bases remained unmatched. The germline CDR1 and CDR2 sequences are MGHRA and YSYEKL. The CDR3 contains 15 residues. The CDR3: CASSQYGGALYEQYF. The CDR3 DNA is TGCGCCAGCAGCCAATACGGGGGGGCCCTATACGAGCAGTACTTC.

The V gene is TRBV19, the J gene TRBJ1-1, with D tentatively TRBD1 (6 bases). CDR1 is LNHDA and CDR2 is SQIVND in the germline V gene (reference sequence). Trimming took 7 bases from V and 3 from J, leaving 12 bases between them. The CDR3 covers 13 residues. CDR3 nucleotides: TGTGCCAGTATCGTACAGGGCTACACTGAAGCTTTCTTT. Its translation: CASIVQGYTEAFF. The entire variable domain, with the rest obtained from reference TRBV19 and TRBJ1-1, is as follows: DGGITQSPKYLFRKEGQNVTLSCEQNLNHDAMYWYRQDPGQGLRLIYYSQIVNDFQKGDIAEGYSVSREKKESFPLTVTSAQKNPTAFYLCASIVQGYTEAFFGQGTRLTVV.

V is TRBV5-1 and J is TRBJ2-6, with 8 positions matching TRBD1. Trimming at V came to 6 bases and at J to 1 base, leaving 15 bases not matched to a gene. The CDR3 sequence is 19 residues long. In germline, CDR1 is SGHRS, CDR2 YFSETQ. The DNA of the CDR3 is TGCGCCAGCATGCGGGAACCAGGGGGCTTTCGGTCTGGGGCCAACGTCCTGACTTTC. Its translation: CASMREPGGFRSGANVLTF. Full variable domain (missing parts from reference TRBV5-1 and TRBJ2-6): KAGVTQTPRYLIKTRGQQVTLSCSPISGHRSVSWYQQTPGQGLQFLFEYFSETQRNKGNFPGRFSGRQFSNSRSEMNVSTLELGDSALYLCASMREPGGFRSGANVLTFGAGSRLTVL.

The chain is built from TRBV19 and TRBJ2-7, with a possible D match to TRBD1 (5 bases). Germline CDR1 and CDR2: LNHDA and SQIVND (reference sequence). The CDR3 totals 15 residues. Trimming shortened V by 6 bases and J by 5 bases, and 20 bases separated the two germline ends. The CDR3 loop reads CASSNDRSQHDEQYF. The CDR3 bases are TGTGCCAGTAGCAACGACAGAAGTCAACACGACGAGCAGTACTTC.

The chain has TRBV5-1 and TRBJ1-3; weak D call: TRBD1 (6 bases). Trimming took 0 bases from V and 1 from J, leaving 11 bases between them. Per germline, CDR1 SGHRS and CDR2 YFSETQ. The CDR3 contains 16 residues. For the CDR3, the DNA is TGCGCCAGCAGCTTGGGATTACAGGGATCTGGAAACACCATATATTTT. Its protein is CASSLGLQGSGNTIYF.

The genes are TRBV4-3 and TRBJ2-7; TRBD1 might be the D (6 bases). The CDR3 length is 16 residues. Trimming took 3 bases from V and 0 from J, leaving 15 bases between them. The V gene's germline CDR1 is LGHNA and CDR2 YSLEER. Here the CDR3 DNA reads TGCGCCAGCAGCCACGCGACAGGTGATAGCTCCTACGAGCAGTACTTC. Residues: CASSHATGDSSYEQYF.